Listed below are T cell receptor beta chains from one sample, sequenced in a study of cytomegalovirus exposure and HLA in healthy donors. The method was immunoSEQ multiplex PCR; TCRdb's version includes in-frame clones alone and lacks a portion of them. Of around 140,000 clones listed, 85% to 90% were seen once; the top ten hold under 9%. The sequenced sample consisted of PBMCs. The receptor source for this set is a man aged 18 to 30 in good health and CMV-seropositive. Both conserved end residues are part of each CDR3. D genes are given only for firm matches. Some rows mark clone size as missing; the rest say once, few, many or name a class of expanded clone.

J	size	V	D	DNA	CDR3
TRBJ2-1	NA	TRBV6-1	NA	TGTGCCAGCAGTGATCGTTTCAATGAGCAGTTCTTC	CASSDRFNEQFF
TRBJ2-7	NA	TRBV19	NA	TGTGCCAGTAGAGAGACCTCCGGCGGGACGGCCCCCCGCGAGCAGTACTTC	CASRETSGGTAPREQYF
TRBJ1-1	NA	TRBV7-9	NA	TGTGCCAGCAGCTTAGATTTGCGGGGGAACACTGAAGCTTTCTTT	CASSLDLRGNTEAFF
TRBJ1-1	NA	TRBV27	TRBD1	TGTGCCAGCAGTCCCCGGACAGGCTTCAACACTGAAGCTTTCTTT	CASSPRTGFNTEAFF
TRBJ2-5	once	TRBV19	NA	TGTGCCAGTAGTATAGACTACTCGCTAGTGGAGGGGCAGTACTTC	CASSIDYSLVEGQYF
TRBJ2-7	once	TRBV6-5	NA	TGTGCCAGCGTCGACGTGGGGAGATCAGTTTACGAGCAGTACTTC	CASVDVGRSVYEQYF
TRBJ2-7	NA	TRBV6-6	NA	TGTGCCAGCAGTTCGGTCGTCGAGCAGTACTTC	CASSSVVEQYF
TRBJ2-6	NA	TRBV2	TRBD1	TGTGCCAGCAGTGGGACAGGCGACGCAGGGGCCAACGTCCTGACTTTC	CASSGTGDAGANVLTF
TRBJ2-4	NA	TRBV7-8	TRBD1	TGTGCCAGCAGCCTGACAGGGTTGAACATTCAGTACTTC	CASSLTGLNIQYF
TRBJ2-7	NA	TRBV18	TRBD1	TGTGCCAGCTCCCCCGGGACAGGGTCCTACGAGCAGTACTTC	CASSPGTGSYEQYF
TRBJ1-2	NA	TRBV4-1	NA	TGCGCCAGCAGCCAAGTAGTGGGGGCTGGCTACACCTTC	CASSQVVGAGYTF
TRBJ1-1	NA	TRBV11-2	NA	TGTGCCAGCAGCTTTTCAAACACTGAAGCTTTCTTT	CASSFSNTEAFF
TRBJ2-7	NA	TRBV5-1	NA	TGCGCCAGCAGCGCTAGCCGGCTCGCCAGTACCTACGAGCAGTACTTC	CASSASRLASTYEQYF
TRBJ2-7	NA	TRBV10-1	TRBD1	TGCGCCAGCAGTGAGGGACAGGGTTTTTACGAGCAGTACTTC	CASSEGQGFYEQYF
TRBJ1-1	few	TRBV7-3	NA	TGTGCCAGCAGCTTACAGGAGAACACTGAAGCTTTCTTT	CASSLQENTEAFF
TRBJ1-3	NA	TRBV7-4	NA	TGTGCCAGCAGCTCAGAGACAGACCTCTCTGGAAACACCATATATTTT	CASSSETDLSGNTIYF
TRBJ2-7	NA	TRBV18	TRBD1	TGTGCCAGCTCACCACGGACAGGGGGCTCCTACGAGCAGTACTTC	CASSPRTGGSYEQYF
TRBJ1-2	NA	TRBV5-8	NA	TGTGCCAGCAGCCAAGACAGAAACGATAACTATGGCTACACCTTC	CASSQDRNDNYGYTF
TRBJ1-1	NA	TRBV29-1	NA	TGCAGCGTTGAAGATCAAATGAACACTGAAGCTTTCTTT	CSVEDQMNTEAFF
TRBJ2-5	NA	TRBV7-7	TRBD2	TGTGCCAGCAGCCCCCGGGGGGGCACAGAGACCCAGTACTTC	CASSPRGGTETQYF
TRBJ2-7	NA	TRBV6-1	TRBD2	TGTGCCAGCAGTGAACTAGCGGGAGCCCTCGTTTACGAGCAGTACTTC	CASSELAGALVYEQYF
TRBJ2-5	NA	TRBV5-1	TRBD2	TGCGCCAGCAGCCGCTCGGGGACTAGCGGGGGGCGTTGGGCCCAGTACTTC	CASSRSGTSGGRWAQYF
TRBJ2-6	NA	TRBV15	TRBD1	TGTGCCACCAGCCCTAGGGCAGGGGGCGCTGGGGCCAACGTCCTGACTTTC	CATSPRAGGAGANVLTF
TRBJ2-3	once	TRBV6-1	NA	TGTGCCAGCAGTGATCCTGGGGGCCCCCACACAGATACGCAGTATTTT	CASSDPGGPHTDTQYF
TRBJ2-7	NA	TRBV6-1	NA	TGTGCCAGCAGTGAGTCAGGGGACCCCTACGAGCAGTACTTC	CASSESGDPYEQYF
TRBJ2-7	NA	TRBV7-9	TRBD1	TGTGCCAGCAGCGGACAGGGGCCCTACGAGCAGTACTTC	CASSGQGPYEQYF
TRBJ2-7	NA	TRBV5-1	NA	TGCGCCAGCAGCTCCCGACTAGTTGGAGACGAGCAGTACTTC	CASSSRLVGDEQYF
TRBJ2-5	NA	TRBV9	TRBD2	TGTGCCAGCAGCGTACTAGGGCTAGCCGGGAGGGAGACCCAGTACTTC	CASSVLGLAGRETQYF
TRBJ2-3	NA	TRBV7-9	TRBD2	TGTGCCAGCAGCCCGAGACTAGCAGCCACAGATACGCAGTATTTT	CASSPRLAATDTQYF
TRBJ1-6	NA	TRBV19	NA	TGTGCCAGTAGTATCAGGGATGTTAATTCACCCCTCCACTTT	CASSIRDVNSPLHF
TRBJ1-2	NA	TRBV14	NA	TGTGCCAGCAGCCAGGATCGGGGGGGTGGCTACACCTTC	CASSQDRGGGYTF
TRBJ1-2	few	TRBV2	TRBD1	TGTGCCAGCAGTGAAGGACAAATGGGACAGCTGGATGGCTACACCTTC	CASSEGQMGQLDGYTF
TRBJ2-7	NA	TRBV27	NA	TGTGCCAGCAGTCTAGCGCCAACCTACGAGCAGTACTTC	CASSLAPTYEQYF
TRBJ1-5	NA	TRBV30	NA	TGTGCCTGGGGAGCCCAGGACAGTCCCTGGCCCCAGCATTTT	CAWGAQDSPWPQHF
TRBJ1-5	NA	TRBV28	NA	TGTGCCAGCAGTTCCATCCTCCGGGGGACGGGCAATCAGCCCCAGCATTTT	CASSSILRGTGNQPQHF
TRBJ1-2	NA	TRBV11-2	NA	TGTGCCAGCAGCTTTACGCGGGACCCAACCGGGTATGGCTACACCTTC	CASSFTRDPTGYGYTF
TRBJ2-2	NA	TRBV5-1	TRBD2	TGCGCCAGCAGCTTATCCGGGACTAGTCATCGGGAGCTGTTTTTT	CASSLSGTSHRELFF
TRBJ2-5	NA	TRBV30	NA	TGTGCCTGGAGGCAAGGAGACGCTAAAGAGACCCAGTACTTC	CAWRQGDAKETQYF
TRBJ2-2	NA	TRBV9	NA	TGTGCCAGCAGCGTAGCGAGCGGAGTCACCGGGGAGCTGTTTTTT	CASSVASGVTGELFF
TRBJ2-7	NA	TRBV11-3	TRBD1	TGTGCCAGCAGCTTAGAGAGGACAGGGGGCGGGTACGAGCAGTACTTC	CASSLERTGGGYEQYF